This is a list of T cell receptor beta chains from one sample in a study of cytomegalovirus exposure and HLA in healthy donors. The data were produced by immunoSEQ multiplex PCR, yet TCRdb's version contains in-frame clones alone and is incomplete. The data contain 70,000 or so clones, 94% of them singletons. The specimen sequenced was PBMCs. These receptors originate from a woman aged 18-30 years in good health and CMV-seropositive. CDR3s include the opening cysteine and the closing phenylalanine or tryptophan. A D gene is named only where the DNA matches it firmly. Clone size is not always given. Where it is, it says once, few, many or a class for expanded clones.

V gene: TRBV27; J gene: TRBJ2-7; D gene: -; clone size: -; CDR3 DNA: TGTGCCAGCAGTTTGGCGGCGGGTCGGAGCTCCTACGAGCAGTACTTC; CDR3 protein: CASSLAAGRSSYEQYF
V gene: TRBV25-1; J gene: TRBJ2-2; D gene: -; clone size: -; CDR3 DNA: TGTGCCAGCAGTTTCCAGGCCGGGGAGCTGTTTTTT; CDR3 protein: CASSFQAGELFF
V gene: TRBV7-9; J gene: TRBJ2-3; D gene: TRBD2; clone size: -; CDR3 DNA: TGTGCCAGCAGCTTAAAGGTTCGTGGGCTAGCGGGACGCACAGATACGCAGTATTTT; CDR3 protein: CASSLKVRGLAGRTDTQYF
V gene: TRBV14; J gene: TRBJ2-7; D gene: -; clone size: -; CDR3 DNA: TGTGCCAGCAGCCAGGGGACACCGAATTACGAGCAGTACTTC; CDR3 protein: CASSQGTPNYEQYF
V gene: TRBV5-1; J gene: TRBJ2-1; D gene: -; clone size: -; CDR3 DNA: TGCGCCAGCAGCTTAGGGGCTAGCGATGTCAATGAGCAGTTCTTC; CDR3 protein: CASSLGASDVNEQFF
V gene: TRBV7-9; J gene: TRBJ1-2; D gene: TRBD1; clone size: -; CDR3 DNA: TGTGCCAGCAGCTTAGAACAGGGGGGCTACACCTTC; CDR3 protein: CASSLEQGGYTF
V gene: TRBV6-6; J gene: TRBJ2-2; D gene: TRBD1; clone size: -; CDR3 DNA: TGTGCCATCTCGACAGGGGAGGCCGGGGAGCTGTTTTTT; CDR3 protein: CAISTGEAGELFF
V gene: TRBV7-2; J gene: TRBJ2-3; D gene: -; clone size: once; CDR3 DNA: TGTGCCAGCAGCTCCCCAAACTCAGGGGCAGATACGCAGTATTTT; CDR3 protein: CASSSPNSGADTQYF
V gene: TRBV4-2; J gene: TRBJ1-1; D gene: -; clone size: -; CDR3 DNA: TGTGCCAGCAGCCAAAACCCCGGAGGGGACACTGAAGCTTTCTTT; CDR3 protein: CASSQNPGGDTEAFF
V gene: TRBV7-9; J gene: TRBJ1-6; D gene: -; clone size: once; CDR3 DNA: TGTGCCAGCCGGGGGGACGGAAACTATTCACCCCTCCACTTT; CDR3 protein: CASRGDGNYSPLHF
V gene: TRBV4-2; J gene: TRBJ1-3; D gene: -; clone size: -; CDR3 DNA: TGTGCCAGCAGCCAAGGTGTTGGAGGCTCTGGAAACACCATATATTTT; CDR3 protein: CASSQGVGGSGNTIYF
V gene: TRBV10-3; J gene: TRBJ2-7; D gene: TRBD1; clone size: -; CDR3 DNA: TGTGCCATCAGTGCCCAAACAGGGGTCGGCGAGCAGTACTTC; CDR3 protein: CAISAQTGVGEQYF
V gene: TRBV18; J gene: TRBJ2-2; D gene: TRBD2; clone size: -; CDR3 DNA: TGTGCCAGCTCACCATCCGAGCGGGGGACCGGGGAGCTGTTTTTT; CDR3 protein: CASSPSERGTGELFF
V gene: TRBV4-3; J gene: TRBJ1-1; D gene: TRBD1; clone size: -; CDR3 DNA: TGCGCCAGCAGCCAAGATACAACAGGGGACACTGAAGCTTTCTTT; CDR3 protein: CASSQDTTGDTEAFF
V gene: TRBV27; J gene: TRBJ1-1; D gene: -; clone size: -; CDR3 DNA: TGTGCCAGCAGTTTAAGGGTTTTGGTCAGGGGGAACACTGAAGCTTTCTTT; CDR3 protein: CASSLRVLVRGNTEAFF
V gene: TRBV7-3; J gene: TRBJ2-1; D gene: TRBD2; clone size: -; CDR3 DNA: TGTGCCAGCAGCTTATTTGGCGGGAGTGCCTACAATGAGCAGTTCTTC; CDR3 protein: CASSLFGGSAYNEQFF
V gene: TRBV7-2; J gene: TRBJ2-3; D gene: -; clone size: once; CDR3 DNA: TGTGCCAGCAGCTCCACACTAGGGACTCGTGAGACAGATACGCAGTATTTT; CDR3 protein: CASSSTLGTRETDTQYF
V gene: TRBV29-1; J gene: TRBJ2-5; D gene: TRBD2; clone size: -; CDR3 DNA: TGCAGCGTTGAAGTTGCAGCGGGGGGGCCTGGAGAGACCCAGTACTTC; CDR3 protein: CSVEVAAGGPGETQYF
V gene: TRBV6-5; J gene: TRBJ1-2; D gene: -; clone size: -; CDR3 DNA: TGTGCCAGCAGTTACACTCCCGACAGGCAGGATGGCTACACCTTC; CDR3 protein: CASSYTPDRQDGYTF
V gene: TRBV30; J gene: TRBJ1-1; D gene: -; clone size: once; CDR3 DNA: TGTGCCTCGCTGGGAGGGATGAACACTGAAGCTTTCTTT; CDR3 protein: CASLGGMNTEAFF
V gene: TRBV27; J gene: TRBJ2-2; D gene: -; clone size: -; CDR3 DNA: TGTGCCAGCAGTTCCCGCGGGCCCAACACCGGGGAGCTGTTTTTT; CDR3 protein: CASSSRGPNTGELFF
V gene: TRBV6-6; J gene: TRBJ2-7; D gene: TRBD2; clone size: -; CDR3 DNA: TGTGCCAGCAGTTCCCCTTCGGGAGGGCCTTCCGAGCAGTACTTC; CDR3 protein: CASSSPSGGPSEQYF
V gene: TRBV14; J gene: TRBJ1-5; D gene: -; clone size: -; CDR3 DNA: TGTGCCAGCAGCCAAGATCCGCGCCTGAGCAATCAGCCCCAGCATTTT; CDR3 protein: CASSQDPRLSNQPQHF
V gene: TRBV21-1; J gene: TRBJ1-5; D gene: -; clone size: -; CDR3 DNA: TGTGCCAGCAGACAGGGGGATCAGCCCCAGCATTTT; CDR3 protein: CASRQGDQPQHF
V gene: TRBV6-5; J gene: TRBJ2-7; D gene: -; clone size: -; CDR3 DNA: TGTGCCAGCAGTTACCCCGGACAGTTGCCCTCCTACGAGCAGTACTTC; CDR3 protein: CASSYPGQLPSYEQYF
V gene: TRBV7-6; J gene: TRBJ2-1; D gene: -; clone size: -; CDR3 DNA: TGTGCCAGCAGCTTAGTCCTCGACAATGAGCAGTTCTTC; CDR3 protein: CASSLVLDNEQFF
V gene: TRBV5-4; J gene: TRBJ2-5; D gene: TRBD1; clone size: -; CDR3 DNA: TGTGCCAGCAGCTTCACGGTTACAGGGGGCCGGGCGGAGACCCAGTACTTC; CDR3 protein: CASSFTVTGGRAETQYF
V gene: TRBV7-9; J gene: TRBJ2-1; D gene: -; clone size: once; CDR3 DNA: TGTGCCAGCAGCCCGCAGACTAGTAGGCACAATGAGCAGTTCTTC; CDR3 protein: CASSPQTSRHNEQFF
V gene: TRBV30; J gene: TRBJ1-4; D gene: -; clone size: -; CDR3 DNA: TGTGCCTGGAGTTATAAATGGGGGGTAAATGAAAAACTGTTTTTT; CDR3 protein: CAWSYKWGVNEKLFF
V gene: TRBV7-9; J gene: TRBJ2-3; D gene: TRBD2; clone size: -; CDR3 DNA: TGTGCCAGCAGCAAACCTAGCGGGGTTAAAGATACGCAGTATTTT; CDR3 protein: CASSKPSGVKDTQYF
V gene: TRBV27; J gene: TRBJ2-1; D gene: TRBD2; clone size: -; CDR3 DNA: TGTGCCAGCAGTTGGGGGAGGGGCTCCTACAATGAGCAGTTCTTC; CDR3 protein: CASSWGRGSYNEQFF
V gene: TRBV5-5; J gene: TRBJ1-4; D gene: TRBD1; clone size: -; CDR3 DNA: TGTGCCAGCAGCTTGTCAAGACAGGGTTTGGGAGAAAAACTGTTTTTT; CDR3 protein: CASSLSRQGLGEKLFF
V gene: TRBV4-2; J gene: TRBJ2-7; D gene: -; clone size: once; CDR3 DNA: TGTGCCAGCAGCCAAGATGCGTCAGACAGAATCGCCTACGAGCAGTACTTC; CDR3 protein: CASSQDASDRIAYEQYF
V gene: TRBV11-2; J gene: TRBJ2-7; D gene: TRBD2; clone size: -; CDR3 DNA: TGTGCCAGCAGCTTCACAGGACTAGCGGAAACCTACGAGCAGTACTTC; CDR3 protein: CASSFTGLAETYEQYF
V gene: TRBV7-2; J gene: TRBJ1-1; D gene: TRBD1; clone size: -; CDR3 DNA: TGTGCCAGCAGCACAAAGACAGGGGGCACTGAAGCTTTCTTT; CDR3 protein: CASSTKTGGTEAFF
V gene: TRBV30; J gene: TRBJ2-1; D gene: -; clone size: once; CDR3 DNA: TGTGCCTGGAGCTATGGAGATGAGCAGTTCTTC; CDR3 protein: CAWSYGDEQFF
V gene: TRBV7-2; J gene: TRBJ1-5; D gene: -; clone size: -; CDR3 DNA: TGTGCCAGCAGCTTAGAAGCGGGTCAGCCCCAGCATTTT; CDR3 protein: CASSLEAGQPQHF
V gene: TRBV5-1; J gene: TRBJ1-5; D gene: -; clone size: -; CDR3 DNA: TGCGCCAGCAGCTTGTCGCTAGTGAATAGCAATCAGCCCCAGCATTTT; CDR3 protein: CASSLSLVNSNQPQHF
V gene: TRBV4-3; J gene: TRBJ2-3; D gene: TRBD2; clone size: -; CDR3 DNA: TGCGCCAGCAGCCAGAGGGTCCTTGAGTATGCGGGGGGGAGCACAGATACGCAGTATTTT; CDR3 protein: CASSQRVLEYAGGSTDTQYF
V gene: TRBV6-1; J gene: TRBJ2-1; D gene: TRBD2; clone size: once; CDR3 DNA: TGTGCCACCCAAACGGGGACTAGCGGGTACAATGAGCAGTTCTTC; CDR3 protein: CATQTGTSGYNEQFF
V gene: TRBV2; J gene: TRBJ2-5; D gene: -; clone size: -; CDR3 DNA: TGTGCCAGCAGTGAAGGGCAGTACCAAGAGACCCAGTACTTC; CDR3 protein: CASSEGQYQETQYF
V gene: TRBV4-3; J gene: TRBJ2-6; D gene: TRBD1; clone size: -; CDR3 DNA: TGCGCCAGCAGCCAAGACCTTGACAGGGGGCGATCTGGGGCCAACGTCCTGACTTTC; CDR3 protein: CASSQDLDRGRSGANVLTF
V gene: TRBV19; J gene: TRBJ2-5; D gene: -; clone size: -; CDR3 DNA: TGTGCCAGTAGTATAAGGGGGGGAGAGACCCAGTACTTC; CDR3 protein: CASSIRGGETQYF
V gene: TRBV28; J gene: TRBJ1-3; D gene: -; clone size: -; CDR3 DNA: TGTGCCAGCAGTACCCCGGGACAAGGGAACACCATATATTTT; CDR3 protein: CASSTPGQGNTIYF
V gene: TRBV11-3; J gene: TRBJ1-1; D gene: -; clone size: -; CDR3 DNA: TGTGCCAGCAGCTTAGTCGCCCGGGGGGCTGAAGCTTTCTTT; CDR3 protein: CASSLVARGAEAFF
V gene: TRBV11-2; J gene: TRBJ2-5; D gene: TRBD1; clone size: once; CDR3 DNA: TGTGCCAGCAGCTACGGGACAGGGGAGTCGGAGACCCAGTACTTC; CDR3 protein: CASSYGTGESETQYF
V gene: TRBV6-5; J gene: TRBJ1-1; D gene: TRBD1; clone size: -; CDR3 DNA: TGTGCCAGCAGTCGGGCCGGGACAGTGAACACTGAAGCTTTCTTT; CDR3 protein: CASSRAGTVNTEAFF